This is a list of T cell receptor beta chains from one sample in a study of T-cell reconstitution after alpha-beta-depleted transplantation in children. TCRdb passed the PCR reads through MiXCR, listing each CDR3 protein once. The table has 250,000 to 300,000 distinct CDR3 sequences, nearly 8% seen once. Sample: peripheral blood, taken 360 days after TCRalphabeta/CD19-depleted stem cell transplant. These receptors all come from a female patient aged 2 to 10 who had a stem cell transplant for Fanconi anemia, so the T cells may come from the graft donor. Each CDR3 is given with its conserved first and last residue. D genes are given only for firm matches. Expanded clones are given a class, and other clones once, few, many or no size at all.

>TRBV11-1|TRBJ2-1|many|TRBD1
CASSLPLGQGKMRTEQFF
TGTGCCAGCAGCTTACCTCTTGGACAGGGAAAGATGAGAACTGAGCAGTTCTTC
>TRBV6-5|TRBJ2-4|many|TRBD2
CASSYLLAIRNIQYF
TGTGCCAGCAGTTACCTACTAGCGATCAGAAACATTCAGTACTTC
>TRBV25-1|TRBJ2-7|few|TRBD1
CASSESSGTGSYEQYF
TGTGCCAGCAGTGAATCTTCCGGGACAGGCTCCTACGAGCAGTACTTC
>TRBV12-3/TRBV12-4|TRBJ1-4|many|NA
CASSLPTTNEKLFF
TGTGCCAGCAGTTTACCCACAACTAATGAAAAACTGTTTTTT
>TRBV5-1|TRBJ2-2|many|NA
CASSLVQEGTGELFF
TGCGCCAGCAGCTTGGTTCAGGAGGGCACCGGGGAGCTGTTTTTT
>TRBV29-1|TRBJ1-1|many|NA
CSVSGVNTEAFF
TGCAGCGTTTCCGGGGTAAACACTGAAGCTTTCTTT
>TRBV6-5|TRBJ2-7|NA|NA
CASSYSIQAYEQYF
TGTGCCAGCAGTTACTCGATACAGGCCTACGAGCAGTACTTC
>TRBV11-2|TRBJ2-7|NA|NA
CASSLDLGSSYEQYF
TGTGCCAGCAGCTTAGATCTTGGCAGCTCCTACGAGCAGTACTTC
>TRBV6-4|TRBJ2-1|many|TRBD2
CASSETGGEYGEQFF
TGTGCCAGCAGTGAGACGGGGGGGGAGTACGGGGAGCAGTTCTTC
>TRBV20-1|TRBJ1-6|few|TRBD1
CSAEDRVSSPLHF
TGCAGTGCTGAAGACAGGGTATCCTCACCCCTCCACTTT
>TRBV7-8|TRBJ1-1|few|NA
CASSPGLGTEAFF
TGTGCCAGCAGCCCCGGTTTGGGCACTGAAGCTTTCTTT
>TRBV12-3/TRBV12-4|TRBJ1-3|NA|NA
CASSLRGPFSGNTIYF
TGTGCCAGCAGTCTTCGGGGTCCTTTCTCTGGAAACACCATATATTTT
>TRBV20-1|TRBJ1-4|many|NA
CSARDLGGWGEKLFF
TGCAGTGCTAGAGATCTCGGAGGGTGGGGTGAAAAACTGTTTTTT
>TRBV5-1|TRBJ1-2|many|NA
CASSPSGTPNGYTF
TGCGCCAGCAGCCCATCGGGGACTCCGAATGGCTACACCTTC
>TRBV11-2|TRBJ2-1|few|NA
CASSNRGSYSYNEQFF
TGTGCCAGCAGCAACCGAGGATCCTACTCCTACAATGAGCAGTTCTTC
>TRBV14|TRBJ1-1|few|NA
CASSHWDNSNTEAFF
TGTGCCAGCAGCCACTGGGACAACTCGAACACTGAAGCTTTCTTT
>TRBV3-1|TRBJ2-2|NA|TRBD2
CASSKRLAGAGELFF
TGTGCCAGCAGCAAACGCCTAGCGGGCGCCGGGGAGCTGTTTTTT
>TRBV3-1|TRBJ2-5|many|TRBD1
CASRTGGETQYF
TGTGCCAGCAGGACAGGGGGAGAGACCCAGTACTTC
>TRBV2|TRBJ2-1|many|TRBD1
CASIIRGYDEQFF
TGTGCCAGCATAATCAGGGGGTATGATGAGCAGTTCTTC
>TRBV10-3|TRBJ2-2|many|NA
CAIRTGATGELFF
TGTGCCATCAGGACAGGCGCTACCGGGGAGCTGTTTTTT
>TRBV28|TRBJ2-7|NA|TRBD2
CASSFLAGTSVYEQYF
TGTGCCAGCAGTTTCCTAGCCGGGACTAGCGTCTACGAGCAGTACTTC
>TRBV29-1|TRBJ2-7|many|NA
CSVEQVGSYEQYF
TGCAGCGTTGAACAGGTTGGCTCCTACGAGCAGTACTTC